This TCR beta chain was sequenced during a study of blood T cell repertoires in COVID-19 (dated by TCRdb to the early 2020s). Describing the broader study: Samples from collaborators originated in the United States, Italy and Spain and spanned both the acute and convalescent phases of COVID-19. The prospective study material was composed of cDNA or gDNA derived from T cells, B-cell-depleted T cells, or PBMCs. Subjects who had been exposed to COVID-19, were actively infected with it, or had recovered from it provided the deeply sampled blood TCRbeta repertoires that made up the dataset. The repertoires were released in a freely available public database meant as a resource for research on the immune response to SARS-CoV-2. Samples were obtained from the ongoing ImmuneRACE study (first 160 participants) and from 1,200 or so subjects provided by 6 global collaborators. A de-identified subject ID, COVID-19 status, age in years and sex were almost always included in the sample metadata. Where HLA class I and class II types were available, the types were taken from metadata supplied by the sample provider, not from assay-based typing.

As regards this clone: Its antigen is still unknown. Base qualities are not provided; no much larger clone lies one nucleotide away.

What the study reported, not specific to this receptor: Clinical and demographic metadata were provided uncurated, with the amount varying by source and participant.

The immunoSEQ Assay, a bias-controlled multiplex PCR, was used to amplify TCRbeta CDR3 regions from genomic DNA. The original pipeline was this. The number of nucleated cells in each sample was estimated from the amplification of reference gene primers within the assay. Sequence reads were collapsed and filtered to measure the absolute abundance of every unique TCRbeta CDR3 rearrangement. For each sample, productive Simpson clonality was calculated by taking the square root of Simpson's diversity index across productive rearrangements. TCRdb re-hosts the immuneACCESS table, in-frame sequences only. Its copies lack some clones; in the studies checked, an unresolved V gene accounts for under half of them, and the cause for the rest is not known. D and trimming were read from the DNA, whereas the V and J calls and clone size are those reported in that table. The sample profile shows about 110,000 clones; less than 85% of them were found once. More than 1.5% of the sample lies in the top ten.

Including cysteine and phenylalanine, the CDR3 has 14 amino acids. The DNA shown is the 42-base CDR3, in frame from base 1. CDR1 and CDR2, looked up from the germline V gene, are SGDLS and YYNGEE. Germline trimming amounts to 4 bases on V and 5 bases on J, with 4 as the count of junction bases outside the gene matches. The collaborating institutions used their own protocols to collect whole blood in K2EDTA tubes. For TCRbeta analysis, collaborators shipped samples as frozen whole blood, isolated PBMCs, or DNA extracted from either of those sample types. The chain is encoded by TRBV9 joined to TRBJ2-7; 12 bases in the middle match TRBD1. The source of this sequence is a woman between 40 and 50 years old with acute or convalescent COVID-19. Sequenced input: peripheral blood. The base sequence is TGTGCCAGCAGCTCCGGGACAGGGGGCCACGAGCAGTACTTC. It is translated as CASSSGTGGHEQYF.